This TCR beta chain was identified during a study of post-analysis software for immune sequencing data (dated by TCRdb to 2013 to 2016). A note on the overall study: The recorded disease courses included relapsing-remitting, secondary progressive and progressive-relapsing multiple sclerosis, and some patients had no subtype annotation. The patient repertoires were set against under 13 previously published healthy control repertoires from donors whose ages ranged from roughly 6 to 26 years. A subset of samples was prepared in parallel using single-end sample barcoding, then pooled and co-amplified after Illumina adapter ligation. Results the study describes overall, beyond this receptor: Several TRBV segments, including TRBV5-6, TRBV5-1 and TRBV20-1, were significantly more frequent in patients than controls. Direct clustering with F measure revealed strong co-clustering of samples prepared in the same batch, which led to a batch-effect correction. Normalized Chao1 diversity was significantly lower in multiple sclerosis patients than controls, suggesting substantial peripheral T-cell clonal expansion. The control group was slightly older than the multiple sclerosis patient group.

This clonotype was seen many times. Its recognized antigen is unknown. No clone much larger than this one lies a single base away; base qualities are absent. The method behind the library was PCR. Sequencer: Illumina HiSeq 2500. To reduce PCR and sequencing biases, unique molecular identifiers were built into the TCR beta cDNA libraries. Some 500,000 cDNA molecules were obtained per 1 to 10 million input T cells, so each molecule approximated one T cell. Patient libraries were prepared and sequenced with the same protocol used for the earlier healthy control dataset. Within a given batch, samples were prepared together, multiplexed and sequenced on the same HiSeq lane. Under the source paper's analysis protocol: Raw barcoded reads were processed with MIGEC, discarding single-read molecular identifier groups before consensus assembly and CDR3 extraction. VDJtools was used for post-analysis of the clonotype tables, and diversity was normalized by down-sampling every dataset to the size of the smallest sample. In repertoire overlap clustering, CDR3 amino acid sequences, but not nucleotide sequences, were matched to correct batch-related cross-sample contamination. Through fastp at Q25 and MiXCR, TCRdb rebuilt clones from the public reads, retaining in-frame beta chains. Entries are consolidated by CDR3 protein sequence, retaining the most common genes and DNA. The V and J calls, along with clone size, are taken from TCRdb and not from the paper's own processing. The table for this sample lists about 190,000 distinct CDR3 sequences; over 25% of them were counted only once. The ten largest clones capture nearly 3.5% of the sample.

To demonstrate the VDJtools post-analysis software, TCR beta repertoires were profiled from the peripheral blood of more than 10 young patients with multiple sclerosis. The multiple sclerosis patients were children and adolescents between roughly 6 and 17 years of age. The germline V gene specifies MDHEN as CDR1 and SYDVKM as CDR2. The CDR3, cysteine through phenylalanine, is 16 amino acids long. Just the 48-base CDR3 DNA is kept, in frame starting at base 1. Deletion took 6 bases off V and 0 bases off J, with a span of 18 bases between the germline ends. The rearrangement joined TRBV28 to TRBJ2-7, and possibly TRBD1, on 6 matching bases. The receptor was derived from a girl aged 2-17 years with multiple sclerosis. Source material: blood. Here the CDR3 is given as CASSSQGTPLSYEQYF. The DNA reads TGTGCCAGCAGCTCACAGGGAACCCCTCTCTCCTACGAGCAGTACTTC. The full variable domain, completed from the reference TRBV28 and TRBJ2-7 proteins outside the CDR3, reads DVKVTQSSRYLVKRTGEKVFLECVQDMDHENMFWYRQDPGLGLRLIYFSYDVKMKEKGDIPEGYSVSREKKERFSLILESASTNQTSMYLCASSSQGTPLSYEQYFGPGTRLTVT.